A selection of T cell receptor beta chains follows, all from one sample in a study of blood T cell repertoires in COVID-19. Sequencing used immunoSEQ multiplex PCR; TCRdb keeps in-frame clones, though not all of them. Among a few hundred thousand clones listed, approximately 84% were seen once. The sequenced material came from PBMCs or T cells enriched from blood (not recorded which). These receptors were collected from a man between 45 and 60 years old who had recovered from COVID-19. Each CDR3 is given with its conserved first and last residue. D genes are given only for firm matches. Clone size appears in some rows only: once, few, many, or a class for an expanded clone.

TGTGCCAGCAGTTCTCCCGGGACTAGCGGGCCGAGCTCCTACAATGAGCAGTTCTTC,CASSSPGTSGPSSYNEQFF,TRBJ2-1,TRBV7-6,few,TRBD2
TGTGCCAGCAGTTACTTGGGCACGAACACTGAAGCTTTCTTT,CASSYLGTNTEAFF,TRBJ1-1,TRBV6-2/TRBV6-3,.,.
TGTGCCAGCAGCCCACAGGGGGGGCAGGGGAGGGACGAGCAGTACTTC,CASSPQGGQGRDEQYF,TRBJ2-7,TRBV7-8,.,.
TGTGCCAGTAGTCCCCGGACATACTCTGGGGCCAACGTCCTGACTTTC,CASSPRTYSGANVLTF,TRBJ2-6,TRBV19,.,.
TGTGCCAGCTCACCTCGTCGGACAGGGTGGGGCTACACCTTC,CASSPRRTGWGYTF,TRBJ1-2,TRBV18,.,TRBD1
TGTGCCAGCAGCTCCTTACCGGGACTAGCGGGGGGACCCACAGATACGCAGTATTTT,CASSSLPGLAGGPTDTQYF,TRBJ2-3,TRBV7-3,.,TRBD2
TGTGCCAGCAGCTTAGCGCGGAGCCACACCGGGGAGCTGTTTTTT,CASSLARSHTGELFF,TRBJ2-2,TRBV7-2,.,.
TGTGCCACCAGTGATTTGGCCGGGCAGGGGGGAGAGACCCAGTACTTC,CATSDLAGQGGETQYF,TRBJ2-5,TRBV24-1,.,.
TGCGCCAGCAGCCCCAGGGACTTCACAGATACGCAGTATTTT,CASSPRDFTDTQYF,TRBJ2-3,TRBV5-1,.,.
TGCGCCAGCAGCCAAGAGAGCGGGAATGAGCAGTTCTTC,CASSQESGNEQFF,TRBJ2-1,TRBV4-3,.,.
TGTGCCAGCAGTTCCTCTAGCGGGATTAAAAATGAGCAGTTCTTC,CASSSSSGIKNEQFF,TRBJ2-1,TRBV28,.,TRBD2
TGCGCCAGCAGTGAGGGGCAGGGTCGTCAGCCCCAGCATTTT,CASSEGQGRQPQHF,TRBJ1-5,TRBV10-2,.,.
TGTGCCAGCAGCTTAGCCAGGGATACCGGGGAGCTGTTTTTT,CASSLARDTGELFF,TRBJ2-2,TRBV11-3,.,.
TGTGCCAGTAGTATCAGATGGGGGGGCCACACTGAAGCTTTCTTT,CASSIRWGGHTEAFF,TRBJ1-1,TRBV19,.,.
TGTGCCATCAGTGGGGGGACACTCTATGGCTACACCTTC,CAISGGTLYGYTF,TRBJ1-2,TRBV10-3,.,.